Shown below are 9 T cell receptor beta chains from a single sample sequenced in a study of blood T cell repertoires in COVID-19. The method was immunoSEQ multiplex PCR; TCRdb's version includes in-frame clones alone and lacks a portion of them. Of approximately 100,000 clones in the sample, approximately 80% were seen once. The specimen sequenced was peripheral blood. The receptors shown here come from a woman aged 45-60 years with acute or convalescent COVID-19.

The chain links TRBV10-2 to TRBJ2-2, with 11 bases aligning to TRBD2. CDR1 is WSHSY and CDR2 is SAAADI in the germline V gene. V lost 6 bases, J lost 1 base, and 4 bases stayed unmatched. The CDR3 loop spans 16 amino acids. DNA for the CDR3: TGCGCCAGCAGATCCGGGACTAGCGGGAACACCGGGGAGCTGTTTTTT. Protein product: CASRSGTSGNTGELFF.

The chain links TRBV7-6 to TRBJ2-1; TRBD1 aligns across 9 bases. Trimming at V came to 4 bases and at J to 1 base, leaving 8 bases not matched to a gene. This CDR3 is built from 17 residues. Germline CDR1 SGHVS, CDR2 FNYEAQ. CDR3 amino acids: CASSSRSGTGSYNEQFF. The DNA of the CDR3 is TGTGCCAGCAGCTCTCGCTCCGGGACAGGGTCCTACAATGAGCAGTTCTTC.

This clone has only one observation. The V and J genes are TRBV9 and TRBJ1-3; 7 bases agree with TRBD1. With V trimmed by 3 bases and J by 0 bases, 12 bases remained unmatched. The germline CDR1 and CDR2 sequences are SGDLS and YYNGEE. CDR3 size: 18 residues. This CDR3 is CASSARTGDNRSGNTIYF. The DNA of the CDR3 is TGTGCCAGCAGCGCCCGGACAGGAGACAATCGCTCTGGAAACACCATATATTTT.

CDR3 bases: TGCGCCAGCAGTCCCGGGACAGGGATGAACACTGAAGCTTTCTTT. This encodes CASSPGTGMNTEAFF. The chain uses TRBV5-1 and TRBJ1-1; 9 positions match TRBD1. The V gene end was trimmed by 5 bases and the J gene end by 0 bases; junction bases not matched to a gene: 5. The CDR3 covers 15 residues. Germline lookup yields CDR1 SGHRS and CDR2 YFSETQ.

For the CDR3, the DNA is TGTGCCAGCAGTTTATTGGGACAGCCTGAAGCTTTCTTT. This codes for CASSLLGQPEAFF. The chain joins TRBV27 to TRBJ1-1; 7 nucleotides match TRBD1. Unmatched junction bases numbered 2, after V lost 1 base and J lost 6 bases. The length of the CDR3 is 13 residues. Germline V CDR1 and CDR2: MNHEY, SMNVEV (reference sequence).

The table lists this clone with a count of one. The rearrangement uses TRBV6-1 and TRBJ2-4, with D tentatively TRBD2 (6 bases). The CDR3 has 16 amino acids. The germline V gene encodes CDR1 MNHNS and CDR2 SASEGT. Trimming took 1 base from V and 1 from J, leaving 11 bases between them. The CDR3 is CASSEGRLDAKNIQYF. The CDR3 DNA follows: TGTGCCAGCAGTGAAGGAAGACTAGACGCCAAAAACATTCAGTACTTC.

The genes are TRBV2 and TRBJ1-1; possibly TRBD1 for D (5 bases). The germline V and J ends were trimmed by 5 bases and 1 base, with 8 bases remaining between them. The CDR3 runs 13 residues. Germline CDR1 SNHLY, CDR2 FYNNEI. As DNA, the CDR3 is TGTGCCAGCAGTTCCGACAGGAACACTGAAGCTTTCTTT. As protein: CASSSDRNTEAFF.

Many counts were recorded for this clone. The J gene is TRBJ1-1, the V gene TRBV19; 8 nucleotides match TRBD1. The V segment lost 8 bases and the J segment 5 bases; nucleotides outside the gene matches: 13. The length of the CDR3 is 15 residues. Germline assignment: CDR1 LNHDA and CDR2 SQIVND (reference sequence). The CDR3 reads CASALLGQGGTEAFF. CDR3 nucleotides: TGTGCCAGTGCTCTTCTTGGACAGGGTGGGACTGAAGCTTTCTTT.

This rearrangement joins TRBV2 to TRBJ1-5, with 10 bases matching TRBD1. V was pared by 4 bases and J by 1 base, with 7 bases of the junction left unmatched. The V gene's germline CDR1 is SNHLY and CDR2 FYNNEI. This CDR3 comprises 17 residues. The CDR3 region has the DNA TGTGCCAGCAGTGGGGCCCCGGGACAGGGGAGCAATCAGCCCCAGCATTTT. Translating gives CASSGAPGQGSNQPQHF.